These 16 T cell receptor beta chains originate from one sample sequenced in a study of blood T cell repertoires in COVID-19. TCRdb's table, derived via immunoSEQ multiplex PCR, lists solely in-frame clones and lacks some. The table records about 210,000 clones, approximately 80% of them present only once. The specimen sequenced was peripheral blood. All receptors come from a woman of 80 years or more with COVID-19, enrolled during active disease.

The rearrangement uses TRBV20-1 and TRBJ1-1; 7 bases match TRBD1. J lost 4 bases, V lost 3 bases, and 14 bases had no gene match. CDR3 length: 16 amino acids. CDR1 is DFQATT, CDR2 SNEGSKA, per germline (reference sequence). CDR3 in DNA: TGCAGTGCTAGTCGGGGAACAGGGGATGGTTTCACTGAAGCTTTCTTT. Translation: CSASRGTGDGFTEAFF.

This clone was seen more than once but under ten times. This sequence joins TRBV18 and TRBJ1-4; D not resolved. The germline V gene has CDR1 KGHSH and CDR2 LQKENI. Trimming took 3 bases from V and 8 from J, leaving 13 bases between them. This CDR3 region has 14 residues. The CDR3 is CASSPQDGWEKLFF. Here the CDR3 DNA reads TGTGCCAGCTCACCCCAAGACGGGTGGGAAAAACTGTTTTTT. Drawing the rest from reference TRBV18 and TRBJ1-4, the complete variable domain is NAGVMQNPRHLVRRRGQEARLRCSPMKGHSHVYWYRQLPEEGLKFMVYLQKENIIDESGMPKERFSAEFPKEGPSILRIQQVVRGDSAAYFCASSPQDGWEKLFFGSGTQLSVL.

The rearrangement links TRBV9 to TRBJ2-3; 8 nucleotides align to TRBD1. V lost 0 bases and J lost 1; bases outside the gene matches: 1. The length of the CDR3 is 15 residues. Germline-derived CDR1 and CDR2 are SGDLS and YYNGEE. The CDR3 sequence: CASSVAGGGTDTQYF. In DNA, the CDR3 is TGTGCCAGCAGCGTAGCAGGGGGCGGCACAGATACGCAGTATTTT.

J is TRBJ2-1 and V is TRBV19, with D possibly being TRBD2 (5 bases). CDR3 length: 13 amino acids. V lost 7 bases, J lost 8 bases, and 15 bases lay in between. Germline assignment: CDR1 LNHDA and CDR2 SQIVND (reference sequence). As DNA, the CDR3 is TGTGCCAGTACCGACAATCTCGGGGATGAGCAGTTCTTC. This gives the protein CASTDNLGDEQFF.

This clone was counted only a few times. This sequence joins TRBV19 and TRBJ1-5, with D uncertain. V gave up 4 bases and J gave up 4 bases, with 5 bases separating them. Germline lookup yields CDR1 LNHDA and CDR2 SQIVND (reference sequence). The CDR3 is 12 amino acids. This chain's CDR3 is CASSNRNQPQHF. CDR3 DNA: TGTGCCAGTAGTAATAGAAATCAGCCCCAGCATTTT.

The chain carries TRBV5-4 and TRBJ1-6; D may be TRBD1 (5 bases). The CDR3 runs 15 residues. CDR1 SGHNT and CDR2 YYREEE come from the germline V gene (reference sequence). Trimming cost V 0 bases and J 10 bases, with 14 bases left between them. The CDR3 DNA follows: TGTGCCAGCAGCTTGGCCGGGCAGGGTCACTCACCCCTCCACTTT. Its translation: CASSLAGQGHSPLHF.

This chain links TRBV6-5 with TRBJ1-4; D may be TRBD1 (5 bases). V was trimmed by 7 bases and J by 7 bases, leaving 16 bases between them. CDR1 is MNHEY, CDR2 SVGAGI, per germline. The length of the CDR3 is 14 residues. Written as DNA, the CDR3 is TGTGCCAGCAAGGGAACGGGGACTTCTGAAAAACTGTTTTTT. Translated, it gives CASKGTGTSEKLFF.

The rearrangement uses TRBV5-8 and TRBJ1-2, with 7 bases matching TRBD1. From germline, CDR1 is SGHTS and CDR2 YDEGEE. After removal of 0 bases from V and 4 bases from J, the junction contained 9 bases not matched to a gene. The CDR3 is 16 residues long. CDR3 in amino acids: CASSLDGLGQIYGYTF. The CDR3, as DNA: TGTGCCAGCAGCTTGGACGGGTTGGGACAGATCTATGGCTACACCTTC.

This CDR3 is CASSNADEKLFF. CDR3 in DNA: TGTGCCAGCAGCAACGCGGATGAAAAACTGTTTTTT. V usage is TRBV3-1 (or the pseudogene TRBV3-2) and J usage is TRBJ1-4; D is uncertain. Germline CDR1 reads LGHDT; CDR2 reads YNNKEL (reference sequence). The CDR3 has 12 residues. V was trimmed by 5 bases and J by 6 bases, leaving 7 bases between them.

This clone was recorded a few times. The chain is built from TRBV15 and TRBJ2-7; maybe TRBD1 (5 bases). Trimming cost V 8 bases and J 0 bases, with 17 bases left between them. The CDR3 sequence is 15 residues long. Per the germline V gene, CDR1 is LNHNV and CDR2 is YYDKDF (reference sequence). The CDR3 region is CATGRGSAFSYEQYF. Here the CDR3 DNA reads TGTGCCACCGGTAGGGGCTCGGCTTTCTCCTACGAGCAGTACTTC.

The chain is built from TRBV11-1 and TRBJ2-1, with 7 bases matching TRBD2. Per germline, CDR1 SGHAT and CDR2 FQDESV (reference sequence). There are 15 residues in the CDR3. V trimming: 5 bases; J trimming: 2 bases; junction bases outside the gene matches: 6. The CDR3 loop reads CASSREVSAYNEQFF. CDR3 bases: TGTGCCAGCAGCCGGGAGGTTTCGGCCTACAATGAGCAGTTCTTC.

The chain is built from TRBV18 and TRBJ1-4; possibly TRBD1 for D (6 bases). The CDR3 has 16 amino acids. The V end lost 1 base, the J end lost 10 bases, and 19 bases lay between the germline ends. Looked up from germline, CDR1 is KGHSH and CDR2 is LQKENI. CDR3 loop: CASSPQGDGVGGKLFF. The DNA of the CDR3 is TGTGCCAGCTCACCACAGGGGGACGGTGTTGGAGGAAAACTGTTTTTT.

This clone was detected only a few times. V and J are TRBV7-9 and TRBJ1-4, with D uncertain. The CDR3 has 15 residues. The germline gives CDR1 SEHNR, CDR2 FQNEAQ (reference sequence). Trimming took 2 bases from V and 5 from J, leaving 12 bases between them. The CDR3 DNA sequence: TGTGCCAGCAGCTTATCAAACGGGGTCAATGAAAAACTGTTTTTT. The encoded protein is CASSLSNGVNEKLFF.

There are a few counts of this clone. The chain joins TRBV12-3 or TRBV12-4 to TRBJ1-2; no definite D call. CDR3 length: 13 amino acids. The V and J ends lost 6 bases and 0 bases respectively, with 8 bases between them. The DNA of the CDR3 is TGTGCCAGCAGGCTTGCAGCTAACTATGGCTACACCTTC. Amino acids: CASRLAANYGYTF.

This chain uses TRBV7-3 with TRBJ2-6; D gene ambiguous. Germline lookup yields CDR1 SGHTA and CDR2 FQGTGA. CDR3 length equals 12 residues. Trimming shortened V by 8 bases and J by 7 bases, and 9 bases separated the two germline ends. The DNA of the CDR3 is TGTGCCAGCGGGCTGAGTGCCAACGTCCTGACTTTC. It is translated as CASGLSANVLTF. Full variable domain (outside the CDR3, taken from reference TRBV7-3 and TRBJ2-6): GAGVSQTPSNKVTEKGKYVELRCDPISGHTALYWYRQSLGQGPEFLIYFQGTGAADDSGLPNDRFFAVRPEGSVSTLKIQRTERGDSAVYLCASGLSANVLTFGAGSRLTVL.

The CDR3 loop reads CASRPPGPGELFF. CDR3 nucleotide sequence: TGTGCCAGCAGGCCCCCGGGTCCCGGGGAGCTGTTTTTT. This chain uses TRBV6-6 with TRBJ2-2; D is unresolved. Trimming removed 6 bases from V and 6 bases from J, with 11 bases in between. The CDR3 consists of 13 residues. Germline values: CDR1 MNHNY, CDR2 SVGAGI (reference sequence).